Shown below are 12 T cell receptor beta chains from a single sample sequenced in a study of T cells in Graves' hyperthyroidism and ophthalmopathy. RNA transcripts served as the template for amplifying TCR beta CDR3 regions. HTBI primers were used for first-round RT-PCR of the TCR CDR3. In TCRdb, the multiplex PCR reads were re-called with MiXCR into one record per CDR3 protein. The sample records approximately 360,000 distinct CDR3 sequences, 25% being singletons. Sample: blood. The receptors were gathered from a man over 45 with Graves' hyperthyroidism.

The CDR3 nucleotides are TGTGCCAGCAGCTATACCCCCCGGGACAGGTATCTCTACGAGCAGTACTTC. This codes for CASSYTPRDRYLYEQYF. The V gene is TRBV11-3, the J gene TRBJ2-7, with 8 bases matching TRBD1. Germline CDR1 and CDR2: SGHNT and YENEEA. Germline trimming cut 4 bases from V and 3 bases from J; bases unmatched to any gene: 14. The CDR3 covers 17 residues.

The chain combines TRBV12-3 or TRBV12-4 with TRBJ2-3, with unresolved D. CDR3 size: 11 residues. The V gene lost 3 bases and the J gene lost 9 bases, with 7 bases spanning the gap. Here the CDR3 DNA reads TGTGCCAGCAGTTTCGTGCAAACGCAGTATTTT. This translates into CASSFVQTQYF.

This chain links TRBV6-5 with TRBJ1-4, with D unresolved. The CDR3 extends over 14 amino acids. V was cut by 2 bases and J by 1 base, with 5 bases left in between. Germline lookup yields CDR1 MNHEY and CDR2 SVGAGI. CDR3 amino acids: CASSYRGTNEKLFF. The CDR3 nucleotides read TGTGCCAGCAGTTACCGGGGAACTAATGAAAAACTGTTTTTT.

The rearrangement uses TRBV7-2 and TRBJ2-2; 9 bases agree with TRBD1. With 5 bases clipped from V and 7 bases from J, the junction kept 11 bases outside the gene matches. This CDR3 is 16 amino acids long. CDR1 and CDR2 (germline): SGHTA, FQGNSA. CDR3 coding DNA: TGTGCCAGCAGCCCCACAGGGGGCCGTTCTTACGGGGAGCTGTTTTTT. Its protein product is CASSPTGGRSYGELFF.

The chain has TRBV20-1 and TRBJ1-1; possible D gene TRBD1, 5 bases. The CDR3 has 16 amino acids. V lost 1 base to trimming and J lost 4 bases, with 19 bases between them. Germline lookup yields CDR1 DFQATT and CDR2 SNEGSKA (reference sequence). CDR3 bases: TGCAGTGCTAGAGGGCCTTGGGATATCGGGGGCACTGAAGCTTTCTTT. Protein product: CSARGPWDIGGTEAFF.

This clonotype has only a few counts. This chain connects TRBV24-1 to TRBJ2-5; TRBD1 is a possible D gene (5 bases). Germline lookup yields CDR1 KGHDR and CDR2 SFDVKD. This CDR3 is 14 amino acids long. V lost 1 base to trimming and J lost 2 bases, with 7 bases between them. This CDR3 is CATSDLRQQETQYF. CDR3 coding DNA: TGTGCCACCAGTGATTTACGACAGCAAGAGACCCAGTACTTC.

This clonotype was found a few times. DNA for the CDR3: TGTGCCAGCAGCGTAGAGGGAGCGGAAGAGACCCAGTACTTC. It specifies CASSVEGAEETQYF. The V gene is TRBV9, the J gene TRBJ2-5; a weak D match, TRBD2 (5 bases). The CDR3 has 14 residues. Germline V gene sequence: CDR1 SGDLS, CDR2 YYNGEE. The V and J ends lost 0 bases and 3 bases respectively, with 9 bases between them.

The CDR3 region is CSAYEAASYEQYF. The DNA of the CDR3 is TGCAGTGCCTACGAAGCTGCCTCCTACGAGCAGTACTTC. The chain has TRBV20-1 and TRBJ2-7; D is unresolved. V shed 6 bases and J shed 0 bases, with 12 bases lying between them. The CDR3 sequence is 13 residues long. Per the germline V gene, CDR1 is DFQATT and CDR2 is SNEGSKA (reference sequence).

The CDR3 DNA reads as TGTGCCAGCAGCCTGGACCTACGACAGCCCCAGCATTTT. This encodes CASSLDLRQPQHF. The chain has TRBV2 and TRBJ1-5, with D unresolved. Trimming left V 6 bases short and J 7 bases short, with 13 bases between. Germline V lookup: CDR1 SNHLY, CDR2 FYNNEI. This CDR3 region has 13 residues.

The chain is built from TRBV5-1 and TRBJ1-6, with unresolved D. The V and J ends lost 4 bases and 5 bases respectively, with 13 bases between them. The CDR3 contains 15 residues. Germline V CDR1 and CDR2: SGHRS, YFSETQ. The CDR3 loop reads CASSPEPRDNSPLHF. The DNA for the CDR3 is TGCGCCAGCAGCCCCGAGCCGCGGGATAATTCACCCCTCCACTTT.

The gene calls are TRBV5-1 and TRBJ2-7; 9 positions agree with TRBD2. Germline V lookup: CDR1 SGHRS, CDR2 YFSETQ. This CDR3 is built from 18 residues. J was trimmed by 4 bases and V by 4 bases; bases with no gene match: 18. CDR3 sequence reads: CASSPVRGTSTKIYEQYF. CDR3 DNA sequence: TGCGCCAGCAGCCCGGTCAGGGGGACTAGCACGAAAATTTACGAGCAGTACTTC.

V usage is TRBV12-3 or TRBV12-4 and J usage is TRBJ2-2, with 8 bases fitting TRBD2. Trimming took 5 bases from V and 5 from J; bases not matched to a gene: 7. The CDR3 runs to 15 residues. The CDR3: CASSPRGGRTGELFF. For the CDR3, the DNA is TGTGCCAGCAGTCCACGGGGGGGCAGAACCGGGGAGCTGTTTTTT.